Given below is one TCR beta chain in context. This entry comes from a study of blood T cell repertoires in COVID-19. For the study at large: Specimens from acute and convalescent COVID-19 originated in the United States, Italy and Spain. Sources were T cells, B-cell-depleted T cells, or PBMCs; the material itself was cDNA or gDNA.

Germline CDR1 LNHDA, CDR2 SQIVND (reference sequence). The CDR3 has 14 amino acids. The J segment lost 4 bases and the V segment lost 4 bases, leaving 5 bases of the junction unmatched. As originally analysed: Reference gene primers were amplified, and this amplification served to estimate nucleated cell counts. Only in-frame clones appear in the TCRdb table, and some are missing; sequencing was by immunoSEQ multiplex PCR. That table gives V, J and clone size, and the DNA gave D and trimming. The sample has 70,000 or so clones, around 89% seen once. Material for sequencing was peripheral blood. The V and J genes are TRBV19 and TRBJ1-1, with 8 nucleotides matching TRBD1. This TCR came from a man in his fifties or sixties with acute or convalescent COVID-19. CDR3 in DNA: TGTGCCAGTAGTACCCGACAGGGGTTCACTGAAGCTTTCTTT. Translating it yields CASSTRQGFTEAFF.